This TCR beta chain derives from a study of regulatory T cells in long-lasting Graves disease. Investigators prepared the TCR beta libraries by applying iRepertoire HTBI primers and Arm-PCR of CDR3 regions. TCRdb called the multiplex PCR reads again in MiXCR, with one record for every CDR3 protein. There are around 500,000 distinct CDR3 sequences in the sample; approximately 12% occur only once, and 10% lies in the top ten. The CDR3 runs to 12 residues. Germline V gives CDR1 SGHRS, CDR2 YFSETQ. The V end lost 2 bases, the J end lost 9 bases, and 9 bases lay between the germline ends. The time point denotes: newly diagnosed GD, antithyroid drugs for less than 3 months. Generation of the TCR library employed RNA extracted from PBMCs. American Thyroid Association guidelines defined how Graves' disease was diagnosed. This clonotype was counted many times. The same specimen was also included in a second study, on T cells in Graves' hyperthyroidism and ophthalmopathy. That investigation notes: Stable hyperthyroidism: no ophthalmopathy progression over 18 months of follow-up. The study used the HTBI primer set for a first-round RT-PCR of the TCR CDR3. Blood held most thyroid clonotypes expanded above 0.001 frequency.

The source was peripheral blood mononuclear cells (PBMCs), collected at new diagnosis, from a patient treated with antithyroid drugs. This chain uses TRBV5-1 with TRBJ2-1, with D perhaps matching TRBD2 (5 bases). This clonotype originated in a man younger than 40 with Graves disease. The CDR3 region is CASSFGVGEQFF. Written as DNA, the CDR3 is TGCGCCAGCAGCTTCGGGGTGGGTGAGCAGTTCTTC.